What follows describes a single TCR beta chain. As yet, its antigen is unknown. The data were produced by immunoSEQ multiplex PCR, yet TCRdb's version contains in-frame clones alone and is incomplete. The sample has about 79,000 clones, about 85% seen once. This entry comes from a study of OX40 agonist ivuxolimab in advanced cancers. V gave up 6 bases and J gave up 4 bases, with 13 bases separating them. CDR1 is MNHNS, CDR2 SASEGT, per germline. This CDR3 comprises 14 residues. Points from the study as a whole: Researchers did not establish what antigens the expanded peripheral T cells target.

The origin of this receptor is an adult with an advanced solid tumor such as melanoma, head and neck, liver or kidney cancer. Sequences were derived from CD4+ or CD8+ T cells sorted from blood, sampled in a trial of the OX40 agonist ivuxolimab. J is TRBJ2-1 and V is TRBV6-1; possibly TRBD1 or TRBD2 for D (5 bases each). CDR3 region: CASRAGAEYNEQFF. The DNA of the CDR3 is TGTGCCAGCAGGGCCGGGGCCGAATACAATGAGCAGTTCTTC.